This T cell receptor (beta chain) is from a study of blood T cell repertoires in COVID-19. Looking at the study overall: COVID-19 samples collected from the United States, Italy and Spain covered acute and convalescent phases.

Authors' analysis steps: Reference gene primer amplification yielded estimated nucleated cell counts. Libraries were prepared by immunoSEQ multiplex PCR; TCRdb keeps only in-frame clonotypes and omits some of them. The D gene and trimming were derived from the DNA, and the V and J assignments and clone size from that table. The table lists some 350,000 clones, around nine tenths of them singletons. Germline V CDR1 and CDR2: SGHNT, YYREEE (reference sequence). This CDR3 comprises 15 residues. The V end was cut by 3 bases, the J end by 1 base, with 13 bases between. Seattle-derived patients entered the study during active infection and were followed longitudinally.

The sequence came from a woman between 70 and 85 years old with COVID-19, enrolled during active disease. J is TRBJ1-1 and V is TRBV5-4; no firm D call. The specimen was peripheral blood. The CDR3 region is CASSSQVHENTEAFF. Written as DNA, the CDR3 is TGTGCCAGCAGCTCCCAGGTGCATGAGAACACTGAAGCTTTCTTT.